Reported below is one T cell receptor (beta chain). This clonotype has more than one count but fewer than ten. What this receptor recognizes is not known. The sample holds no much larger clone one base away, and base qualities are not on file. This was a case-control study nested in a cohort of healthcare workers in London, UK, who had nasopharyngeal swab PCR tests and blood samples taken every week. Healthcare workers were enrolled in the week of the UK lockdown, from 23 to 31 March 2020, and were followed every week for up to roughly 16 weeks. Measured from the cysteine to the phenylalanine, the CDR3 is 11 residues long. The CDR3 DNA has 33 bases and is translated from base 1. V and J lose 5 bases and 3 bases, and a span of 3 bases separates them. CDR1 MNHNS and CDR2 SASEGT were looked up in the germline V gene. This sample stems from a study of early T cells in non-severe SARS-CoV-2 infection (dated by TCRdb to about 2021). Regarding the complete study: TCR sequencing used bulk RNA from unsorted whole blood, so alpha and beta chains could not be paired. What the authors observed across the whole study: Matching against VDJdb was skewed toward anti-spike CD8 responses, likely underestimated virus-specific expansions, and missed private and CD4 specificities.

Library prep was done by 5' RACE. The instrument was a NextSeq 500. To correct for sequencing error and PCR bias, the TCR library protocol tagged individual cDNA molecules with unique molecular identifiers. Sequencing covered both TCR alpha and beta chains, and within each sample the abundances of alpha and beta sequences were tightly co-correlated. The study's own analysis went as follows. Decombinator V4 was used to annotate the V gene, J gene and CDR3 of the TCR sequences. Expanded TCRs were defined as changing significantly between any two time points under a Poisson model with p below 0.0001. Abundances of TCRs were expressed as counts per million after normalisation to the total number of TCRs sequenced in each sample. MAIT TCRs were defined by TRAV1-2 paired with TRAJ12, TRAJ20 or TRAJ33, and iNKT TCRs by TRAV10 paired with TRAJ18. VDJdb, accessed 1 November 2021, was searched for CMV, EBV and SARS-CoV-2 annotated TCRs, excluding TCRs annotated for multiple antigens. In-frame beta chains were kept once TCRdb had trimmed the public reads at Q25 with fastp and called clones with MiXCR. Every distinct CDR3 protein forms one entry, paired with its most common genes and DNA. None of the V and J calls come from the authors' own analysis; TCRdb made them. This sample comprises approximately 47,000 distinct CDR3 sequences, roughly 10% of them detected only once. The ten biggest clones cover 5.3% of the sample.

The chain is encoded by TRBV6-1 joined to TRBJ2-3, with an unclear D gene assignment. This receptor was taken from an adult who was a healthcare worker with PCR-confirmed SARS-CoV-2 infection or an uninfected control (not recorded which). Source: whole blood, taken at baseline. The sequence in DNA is TGTGCCAGCAGTATTACAGATACGCAGTATTTT. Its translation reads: CASSITDTQYF.